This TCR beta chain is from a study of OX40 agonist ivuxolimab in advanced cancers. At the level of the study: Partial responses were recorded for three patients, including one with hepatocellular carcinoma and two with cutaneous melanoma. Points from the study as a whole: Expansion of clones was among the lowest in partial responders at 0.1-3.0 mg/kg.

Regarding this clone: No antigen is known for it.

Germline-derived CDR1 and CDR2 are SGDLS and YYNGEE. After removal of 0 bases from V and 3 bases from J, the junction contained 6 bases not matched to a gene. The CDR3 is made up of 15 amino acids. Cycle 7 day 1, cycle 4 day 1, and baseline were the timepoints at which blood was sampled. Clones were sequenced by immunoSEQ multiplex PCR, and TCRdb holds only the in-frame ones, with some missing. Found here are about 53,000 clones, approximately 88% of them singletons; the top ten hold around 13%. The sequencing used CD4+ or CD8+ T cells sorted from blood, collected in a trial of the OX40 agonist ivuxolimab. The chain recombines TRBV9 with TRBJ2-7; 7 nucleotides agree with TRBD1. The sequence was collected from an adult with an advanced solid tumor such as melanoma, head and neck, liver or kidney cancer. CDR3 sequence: CASSVGPDRDYEQYF. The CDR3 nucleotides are TGTGCCAGCAGCGTAGGTCCCGACAGGGACTACGAGCAGTACTTC.